These 6 T cell receptor beta chains were sequenced from one sample in a study of cytomegalovirus exposure and HLA in healthy donors. PCR used 60 Vbeta primers and 13 Jbeta primers. Sequenced by immunoSEQ multiplex PCR; TCRdb stores in-frame clones only, minus some. This table has 130,000 or so clones, 70% to 80% appearing once. Sequenced input: PBMCs. Every receptor here comes from a man aged 25-45 years in good health and CMV-seronegative.

This clone appeared a few times. This chain joins TRBV30 and TRBJ1-4; 8 bases line up with TRBD1. Trimming cost V 6 bases and J 8 bases; bases outside gene matches: 11. This CDR3 contains 14 residues. Per germline, CDR1 GTSNPN and CDR2 SVGIG (reference sequence). This chain's CDR3 is CACLQGTGWEKLFF. The CDR3 nucleotides read TGTGCCTGTCTCCAGGGGACAGGTTGGGAAAAACTGTTTTTT.

V usage is TRBV28 and J usage is TRBJ1-1, with D possibly matching TRBD1 (6 bases). The CDR3 covers 13 residues. The V end lost 8 bases, the J end lost 0 bases, and 10 bases lay between the germline ends. Germline V gene lookup returns CDR1 MDHEN and CDR2 SYDVKM. The DNA of the CDR3 is TGTGCCAGCCGACGGGACATGAACACTGAAGCTTTCTTT. This gives the protein CASRRDMNTEAFF.

The chain joins TRBV30 to TRBJ2-7, with D perhaps TRBD2 (5 bases). Per the germline V gene, CDR1 is GTSNPN and CDR2 is SVGIG (reference sequence). This CDR3 is 13 amino acids long. The V end was cut by 2 bases, the J end by 1 base, with 9 bases between. The CDR3 region is CAWSLLGSYEQYF. CDR3 in DNA: TGTGCCTGGAGTTTACTAGGGTCCTACGAGCAGTACTTC.

J is TRBJ2-1 and V is TRBV13; D perhaps matches TRBD2 (5 bases). Looked up from germline, CDR1 is PRHDT and CDR2 is FYEKMQ (reference sequence). The length of the CDR3 is 12 residues. Trimming took off 5 bases at V and 10 bases at J, with 12 bases between the two ends. The CDR3 here is CASSPGSREQFF. The CDR3 DNA follows: TGTGCCAGCAGCCCGGGATCGAGGGAGCAGTTCTTC.

V is TRBV7-3 and J is TRBJ2-1; TRBD2 matches 8 bases. The CDR3 has 16 amino acids. Unmatched junction bases numbered 11, after V lost 5 bases and J lost 5 bases. Germline V lookup: CDR1 SGHTA, CDR2 FQGTGA. CDR3 protein: CASSPRGRGGHNEQFF. In DNA, the CDR3 is TGTGCCAGCAGCCCCCGGGGTCGCGGGGGGCACAATGAGCAGTTCTTC. Full variable domain (outside the CDR3, taken from reference TRBV7-3 and TRBJ2-1): GAGVSQTPSNKVTEKGKYVELRCDPISGHTALYWYRQSLGQGPEFLIYFQGTGAADDSGLPNDRFFAVRPEGSVSTLKIQRTERGDSAVYLCASSPRGRGGHNEQFFGPGTRLTVL.

J is TRBJ2-1 and V is TRBV30; 9 nucleotides match TRBD1. The length of the CDR3 is 15 residues. Germline V CDR1 and CDR2: GTSNPN, SVGIG (reference sequence). After removal of 3 bases from V and 1 base from J, the junction contained 4 bases not matched to a gene. CDR3 residues: CAWRTGGWSYNEQFF. The CDR3 DNA follows: TGTGCCTGGAGAACAGGGGGCTGGTCCTACAATGAGCAGTTCTTC.